This TCR beta chain was recovered during a study of blood T cells in healthy people across ages. CDR3 length: 13 residues. Germline V gene lookup returns CDR1 SGHRS and CDR2 YFSETQ. Trimming removed 4 bases from V and 5 bases from J, with 12 bases in between. For the second PCR, which ran for about 7 to 11 cycles, a sample-barcoded 5' primer and a J-beta primer mix were used. TCRdb redid the calling of the 5' RACE reads with MiXCR, one entry per CDR3 protein. The data hold 750,000 to 950,000 distinct CDR3 sequences, with around 25% observed a single time. The sample holds a few counts of this clonotype. A further study also used this sample, focusing on T cells of mothers and their children.

This clonotype was obtained from a boy aged 5-17 years in good health. The chain links TRBV5-1 to TRBJ2-5; no firm D call. Sequenced input: blood. CDR3 coding DNA: TGCGCCAGCAGCGGCTTCACCCGGGAGACCCAGTACTTC. This codes for CASSGFTRETQYF.